This paragraph covers one T cell receptor beta chain sequence. Its cognate antigen is unknown. The same CDR3 can be traced to other DNA sequences in this sample. J was trimmed by 3 bases and V by 5 bases; bases with no gene match: 3. The CDR3 totals 13 residues. Germline loops: CDR1 MNHEY, CDR2 SMNVEV (reference sequence). CD45RO-negative cells were positively selected for CCR7, leaving out terminally differentiated effector memory CD45RA+ cells. The data were obtained in a study of shared clonotypes between healthy human individuals. Points from the study as a whole: Across a handful of donors, naive CD4 shared around 5.4%, naive CD8 more than 3%, memory CD4 more than 2%, memory CD8 0.4%. Researchers sampled only blood; tissue repertoires likely differ.

Genomic DNA of every subset was divided equally among multiple immunoSEQ plates. Per the authors' pipeline: Filtering was not the same, since immunoSEQ gave junction-only sequences without quality scores. Method: immunoSEQ multiplex PCR; TCRdb's copy keeps in-frame clones and lacks some. V, J and clone size are taken as reported in that table, and D and trimming were inferred from the DNA itself. The table lists under 2,000,000 clones, about 95% of them singletons. This clonotype was sampled from a young man in good health. The source material was naive CD8+ T cells sorted from blood. The V gene is TRBV27, the J gene TRBJ2-7, with 8 bases identical to TRBD2. CDR3 protein: CASSLGTSYEQYF. CDR3 nucleotides: TGTGCCAGCAGTCTCGGGACTAGCTACGAGCAGTACTTC.